The 23 T cell receptor beta chains below all came from one sample that was sequenced in a study of T cell repertoires in cytomegalovirus infection. Via MiXCR, TCRdb re-called the reads, giving one row per CDR3 protein. There are about 900,000 distinct CDR3 sequences in the sample; around 30% occur only once, and roughly an eighth lies in the top ten. Their antigens remain unidentified. The sequences come from cultured CD8+ T cells from PBMCs, collected from culture after CMV antigen stimulation. The receptors were sampled from a human donor in good health (CMV status not recorded). Some clones in this sample may be carry-over from other donors' samples.

In its sample, this clonotype was seen many times. The chain couples TRBV6-1 to TRBJ2-7; D is possibly TRBD1 (6 bases). V was clipped by 2 bases and J by 3 bases, with 8 bases between them. There are 13 residues in the CDR3. Per germline, CDR1 MNHNS and CDR2 SASEGT. CDR3 amino acids: CASSEPDSYEQYV. For the CDR3, the DNA is TGTGCCAGCAGTGAACCGGACAGCTACGAGCAGTACGTC.

The V and J genes are TRBV29-1 and TRBJ1-2; D perhaps matches TRBD1 (5 bases). The CDR3 runs to 12 residues. The germline gives CDR1 SQVTM, CDR2 ANQGSEA. V lost 5 bases, J lost 6 bases, and 13 bases lay in between. Here the CDR3 DNA reads TGCAGCGTTTTTGATGGGGGGAATGGCTACACCTTC. It yields the protein CSVFDGGNGYTF.

This clonotype was detected only a few times. This chain joins TRBV9 and TRBJ1-1, with a weak D call TRBD1 (5 bases). CDR1 SGDLS and CDR2 YYNGEE come from the germline V gene. The CDR3 contains 14 residues. Trimming took off 3 bases at V and 5 bases at J, with 14 bases between the two ends. The CDR3 DNA is TGTGCCAGCAGCGGAGTAAAGGGGCTTACTGAAGCTTTCTTT. This sequence encodes CASSGVKGLTEAFF.

This clonotype was counted only a few times. This chain joins TRBV3-1 and TRBJ2-7, with D possibly matching TRBD1 (6 bases). The CDR3 contains 15 residues. The V end was cut by 5 bases, the J end by 5 bases, with 19 bases between. Per germline, CDR1 LGHDT and CDR2 YNNKEL (reference sequence). CDR3 in amino acids: CASSTRTAARHEQYF. The CDR3 DNA follows: TGTGCCAGCAGCACGCGGACAGCGGCTAGGCACGAGCAGTACTTC.

In DNA form, the CDR3 reads TGTGCCAGCCTGACTAAGGGTTGGGGTGGCTACACCTTC. It encodes CASLTKGWGGYTF. The chain employs TRBV2 and TRBJ1-2, with D unresolved. Trimming pared 8 bases from V and 7 bases from J, leaving 17 bases between. The CDR3 extends over 13 amino acids. The germline gives CDR1 SNHLY, CDR2 FYNNEI. Supplemented by reference TRBV2 and TRBJ1-2, the full variable domain reads EPEVTQTPSHQVTQMGQEVILRCVPISNHLYFYWYRQILGQKVEFLVSFYNNEISEKSEIFDDQFSVERPDGSNFTLKIRSTKLEDSAMYFCASLTKGWGGYTFGSGTRLTVV.

The J gene is TRBJ2-7, the V gene TRBV13, with D unclear. Germline CDR1 is PRHDT and CDR2 is FYEKMQ (reference sequence). The CDR3 is made up of 15 amino acids. The V gene lost 5 bases and the J gene lost 3 bases, with 17 bases spanning the gap. CDR3 nucleotides: TGTGCCAGCAGCCCCGGAGCCCAAAGCCTCTACGAGCAGTACTTC. It encodes CASSPGAQSLYEQYF.

This chain connects TRBV19 to TRBJ2-2; 11 nucleotides align to TRBD2. This CDR3 has 19 residues. Germline V gene data show CDR1 as LNHDA and CDR2 as SQIVND (reference sequence). V lost 1 base to trimming and J lost 3 bases; unmatched junction nucleotides: 10. CDR3 loop: CASSIGGLLAGAYTGELFF. The CDR3, as DNA: TGTGCCAGTAGTATAGGGGGCCTACTAGCGGGGGCATACACCGGGGAGCTGTTTTTT.

The rearrangement links TRBV10-3 to TRBJ1-1; D is undetermined. The CDR3 is made up of 14 amino acids. The germline V gene encodes CDR1 ENHRY and CDR2 SYGVKD. The V end was cut by 2 bases, the J end by 3 bases, with 10 bases between. The CDR3 bases are TGTGCCATCAGTGAGCCAAAATCCGACACTGAAGCTTTCTTT. Translating it yields CAISEPKSDTEAFF.

This clonotype was detected once. The genes are TRBV27 and TRBJ2-7, with 7 positions matching TRBD2. Germline CDR1 is MNHEY and CDR2 is SMNVEV (reference sequence). The CDR3 has 15 residues. V was pared by 2 bases and J by 2 bases, with 6 bases of the junction left unmatched. CDR3 sequence (DNA): TGTGCCAGCAGTTTAGGGAGGGGCGGACCCTACGAGCAGTACTTC. Residues: CASSLGRGGPYEQYF.

This clonotype has at least ten counts. This sequence joins TRBV7-6 and TRBJ2-1; 13 positions agree with TRBD2. The CDR3 is 17 residues long. Germline trimming cut 5 bases from V and 7 bases from J; bases unmatched to any gene: 11. Germline V lookup: CDR1 SGHVS, CDR2 FNYEAQ. CDR3 sequence reads: CASSTDLPGLAGNEQFF. The CDR3 nucleotides read TGTGCCAGCAGCACAGACTTACCGGGACTAGCGGGGAATGAGCAGTTCTTC.

This clonotype was seen a few times. This chain links TRBV7-9 with TRBJ2-5; tentative D call: TRBD1 (6 bases). Germline V gene lookup returns CDR1 SEHNR and CDR2 FQNEAQ (reference sequence). This CDR3 region has 14 residues. With 4 bases removed from V and 5 bases from J, the gap between germline ends came to 14 bases. This CDR3 is CASSSSGTLETQYF. CDR3 nucleotide sequence: TGTGCCAGCAGCTCCTCCGGGACATTGGAGACCCAGTACTTC.

The CDR3 region is CSAIEVASGGPPLPYEQYF. In DNA, the CDR3 is TGCAGTGCCATAGAGGTGGCTAGCGGGGGCCCCCCCCTCCCCTACGAGCAGTACTTC. The gene calls are TRBV20-1 and TRBJ2-7, with TRBD2 matching over 10 bases. The V segment lost 6 bases and the J segment 2 bases; nucleotides outside the gene matches: 22. This CDR3 region has 19 residues. Germline V gene lookup returns CDR1 DFQATT and CDR2 SNEGSKA (reference sequence).

The chain has TRBV28 and TRBJ1-5; D gene uncertain. The CDR3 consists of 14 residues. Trimming pared 1 base from V and 4 bases from J, leaving 8 bases between. Germline V gene sequence: CDR1 MDHEN, CDR2 SYDVKM. CDR3: CASSLYNLNQPQHF. DNA for the CDR3: TGTGCCAGCAGTTTATACAATCTTAATCAGCCCCAGCATTTT. Full variable domain (remainder filled in from reference TRBV28 and TRBJ1-5): DVKVTQSSRYLVKRTGEKVFLECVQDMDHENMFWYRQDPGLGLRLIYFSYDVKMKEKGDIPEGYSVSREKKERFSLILESASTNQTSMYLCASSLYNLNQPQHFGDGTRLSIL.

In this sample, this clonotype turned up many times. The chain carries TRBV7-2 and TRBJ1-4; unclear D gene. Germline V gene sequence: CDR1 SGHTA, CDR2 FQGNSA. Deletions cut 4 bases from V and 8 bases from J, with 20 bases between. This CDR3 has 16 amino acids. The CDR3 DNA is TGTGCCAGCAGCTCTCCGGGCGAAGATGCGGAGGAAAAACTGTTTTTT. It is translated as CASSSPGEDAEEKLFF.

This clonotype came up a few times. The V call is TRBV7-8, the J call TRBJ2-1, with 8 bases fitting TRBD1. The CDR3 is made up of 16 amino acids. The ends lost 3 bases at V and 5 bases at J; junction bases unmatched: 9. Germline values: CDR1 SGHVS, CDR2 FQNEAQ. CDR3 sequence: CASSFAGGFVDNEQFF. Here the CDR3 DNA reads TGTGCCAGCAGCTTCGCAGGGGGCTTTGTCGACAATGAGCAGTTCTTC.

This clonotype was seen repeatedly, ten times or more. The chain couples TRBV7-2 to TRBJ2-5; D possibly corresponds to TRBD2 (5 bases). There are 14 residues in the CDR3. Germline CDR1 is SGHTA and CDR2 is FQGNSA. Deletions cut 4 bases from V and 5 bases from J, with 14 bases between. This chain's CDR3 is CASSSPTERETQYF. CDR3 sequence (DNA): TGTGCCAGCAGCTCCCCGACGGAGCGGGAGACCCAGTACTTC. Full variable domain (remainder filled in from reference TRBV7-2 and TRBJ2-5): GAGVSQSPSNKVTEKGKDVELRCDPISGHTALYWYRQSLGQGLEFLIYFQGNSAPDKSGLPSDRFSAERTGGSVSTLTIQRTQQEDSAVYLCASSSPTERETQYFGPGTRLLVL.

The CDR3 coding sequence is TGTGCCAGCAGTTATAGTGGAAGTGGTTGGGAGCAGTACGTC. It is translated as CASSYSGSGWEQYV. The V call is TRBV6-8, the J call TRBJ2-7; no definite D call. CDR1 is MNHGY, CDR2 SAAAGT, per germline. Trimming stripped 3 bases from V and 7 bases from J, with 16 bases between. CDR3 length: 14 residues.

The genes are TRBV6-5 and TRBJ2-1; TRBD2 matches at 12 bases. The germline V gene encodes CDR1 MNHEY and CDR2 SVGAGI. V lost 2 bases, J lost 1 base, and 9 bases stayed unmatched. The CDR3 spans 19 residues. The CDR3 loop is CASSYSASGGAVSYNEQFF. The CDR3, as DNA: TGTGCCAGCAGTTACAGTGCTAGCGGGGGGGCTGTTTCCTACAATGAGCAGTTCTTC.

The chain couples TRBV5-3 to TRBJ2-2, with TRBD1 identical over 9 bases. TRBV5-3 is recorded as an ORF, its role being uncertain. The CDR3 runs to 16 residues. V was pared by 8 bases and J by 4 bases, with 12 bases of the junction left unmatched. The CDR3 loop is CASSTPGQGFTGELFF. In DNA, the CDR3 is TGTGCCAGCAGCACCCCGGGACAGGGATTCACCGGGGAGCTGTTTTTT.

This chain links TRBV2 with TRBJ1-3; D call uncertain. V gave up 4 bases and J gave up 4 bases, with 20 bases separating them. Looked up from germline, CDR1 is SNHLY and CDR2 is FYNNEI. The CDR3 length is 17 residues. The chain's CDR3 is CASSVRKDPIGGNTIYF. The CDR3 bases are TGTGCCAGCAGTGTGCGAAAAGATCCCATTGGGGGAAACACCATATATTTT.

This rearrangement joins TRBV18 to TRBJ2-5; the D is unclear. Germline values: CDR1 KGHSH, CDR2 LQKENI. Trimming removed 6 bases from V and 2 bases from J, with 13 bases in between. The CDR3 has 14 amino acids. The CDR3 here is CASSQFANQETQYF. CDR3 bases: TGTGCCAGCTCCCAGTTCGCCAATCAAGAGACCCAGTACTTC.

The V and J genes are TRBV12-3 or TRBV12-4 and TRBJ1-1, with D perhaps matching TRBD1 (6 bases). V gave up 3 bases and J gave up 8 bases, with 13 bases separating them. The CDR3 sequence is 13 residues long. CDR3 sequence: CASSFGAGQEAFF. The CDR3 DNA follows: TGTGCCAGCAGTTTCGGGGCAGGACAGGAAGCTTTCTTT.

As for this clonotype: An end of the junction does not agree with germline; a read error may underlie this. The V gene is TRBV29-1, the J gene TRBJ1-2; 10 bases agree with TRBD1. Germline CDR1 is SQVTM and CDR2 is ANQGSEA. The CDR3 totals 12 residues. The CDR3 is CSVTGGEVGYTF. In DNA, the CDR3 is TGTAGCGTGACAGGGGGCGAGGTTGGCTACACCTTC.